This entry is about one TCR beta chain. This entry is derived from a study of shared clonotypes between healthy human individuals. Study in general: The study used three CD4 naive, three CD4 memory, two CD8 naive and one CD8 memory plate per donor.

CD4+ cells were split into CD45RA+ naive and CD45RA-negative memory subsets. Produced via immunoSEQ multiplex PCR; TCRdb's table is partial and in-frame only. The table lists more than 200,000 clones, approximately 70% of them singletons. Germline CDR1 reads SGDLS; CDR2 reads YYNGEE. V dropped 3 bases and J dropped 3 bases, with 9 bases sitting between them. The CDR3 length is 13 residues. J is TRBJ2-5 and V is TRBV9; D is undetermined. The material sequenced was memory CD4+ T cells sorted from blood. Subset noted: CD45RA-negative fraction. This TCR derives from a man aged 30 to 39 in good health. In DNA form, the CDR3 reads TGTGCCAGCAGCGGAGCCCCTAAAGAGACCCAGTACTTC. Its translation: CASSGAPKETQYF.